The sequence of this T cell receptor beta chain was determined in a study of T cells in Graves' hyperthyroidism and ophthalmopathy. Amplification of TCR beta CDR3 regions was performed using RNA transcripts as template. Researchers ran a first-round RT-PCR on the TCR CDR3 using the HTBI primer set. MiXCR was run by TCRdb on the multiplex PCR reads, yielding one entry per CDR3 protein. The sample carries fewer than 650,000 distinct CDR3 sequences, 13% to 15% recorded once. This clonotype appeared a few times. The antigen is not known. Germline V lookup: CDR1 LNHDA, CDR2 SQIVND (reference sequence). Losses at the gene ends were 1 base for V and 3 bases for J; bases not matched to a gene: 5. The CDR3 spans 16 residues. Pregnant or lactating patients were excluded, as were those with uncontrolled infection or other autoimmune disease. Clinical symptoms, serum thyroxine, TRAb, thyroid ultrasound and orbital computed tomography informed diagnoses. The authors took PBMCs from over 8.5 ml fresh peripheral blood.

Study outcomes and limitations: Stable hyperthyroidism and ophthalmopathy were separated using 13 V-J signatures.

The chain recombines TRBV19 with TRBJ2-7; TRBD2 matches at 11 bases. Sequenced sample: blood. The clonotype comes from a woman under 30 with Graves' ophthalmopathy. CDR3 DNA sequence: TGTGCCAGTAGTATAGGACGGCTAGCGGGAGGCTACGAGCAGTACTTC. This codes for CASSIGRLAGGYEQYF. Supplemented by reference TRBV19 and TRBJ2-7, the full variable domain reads DGGITQSPKYLFRKEGQNVTLSCEQNLNHDAMYWYRQDPGQGLRLIYYSQIVNDFQKGDIAEGYSVSREKKESFPLTVTSAQKNPTAFYLCASSIGRLAGGYEQYFGPGTRLTVT.